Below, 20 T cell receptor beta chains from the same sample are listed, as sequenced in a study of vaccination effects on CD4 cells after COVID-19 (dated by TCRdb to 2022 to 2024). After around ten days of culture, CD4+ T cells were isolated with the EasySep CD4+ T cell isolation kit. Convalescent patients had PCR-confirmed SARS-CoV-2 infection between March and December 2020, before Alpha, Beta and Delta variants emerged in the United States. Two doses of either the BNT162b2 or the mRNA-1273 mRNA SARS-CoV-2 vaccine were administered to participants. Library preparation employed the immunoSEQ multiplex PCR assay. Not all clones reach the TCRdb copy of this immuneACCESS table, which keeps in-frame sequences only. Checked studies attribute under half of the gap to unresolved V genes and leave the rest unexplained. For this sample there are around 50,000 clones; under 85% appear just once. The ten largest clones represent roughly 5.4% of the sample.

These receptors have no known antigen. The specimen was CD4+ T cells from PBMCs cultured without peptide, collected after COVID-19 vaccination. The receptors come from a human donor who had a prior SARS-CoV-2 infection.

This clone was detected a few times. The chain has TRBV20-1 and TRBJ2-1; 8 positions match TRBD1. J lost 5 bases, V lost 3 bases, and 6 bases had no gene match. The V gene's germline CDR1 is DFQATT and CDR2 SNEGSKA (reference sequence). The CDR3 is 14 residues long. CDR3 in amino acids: CSASQGASNNEQFF. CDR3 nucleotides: TGCAGTGCTAGTCAGGGGGCCTCGAACAATGAGCAGTTCTTC.

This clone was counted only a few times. The CDR3 loop is CARSFFAGAGANVLTF. In DNA, the CDR3 is TGTGCCAGAAGCTTCTTCGCAGGGGCTGGGGCCAACGTCCTGACTTTC. This chain uses TRBV5-3 with TRBJ2-6; TRBD1 might be the D (6 bases). TRBV5-3 is an open reading frame, and its role is uncertain. V shed 2 bases and J shed 2 bases, with 11 bases lying between them. The CDR3 totals 16 residues.

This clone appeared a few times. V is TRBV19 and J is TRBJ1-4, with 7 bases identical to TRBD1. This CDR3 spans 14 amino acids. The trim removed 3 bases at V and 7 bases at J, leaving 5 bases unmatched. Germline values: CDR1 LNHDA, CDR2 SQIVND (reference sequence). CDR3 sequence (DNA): TGTGCCAGTAGTATGGACAGGAGCGGTGAAAAACTGTTTTTT. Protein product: CASSMDRSGEKLFF.

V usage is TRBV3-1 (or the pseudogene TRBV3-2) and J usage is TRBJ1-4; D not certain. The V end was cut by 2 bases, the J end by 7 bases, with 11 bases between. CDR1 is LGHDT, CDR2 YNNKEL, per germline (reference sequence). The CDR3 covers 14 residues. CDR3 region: CASSQWIEPEKLFF. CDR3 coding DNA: TGTGCCAGCAGCCAATGGATTGAACCTGAAAAACTGTTTTTT.

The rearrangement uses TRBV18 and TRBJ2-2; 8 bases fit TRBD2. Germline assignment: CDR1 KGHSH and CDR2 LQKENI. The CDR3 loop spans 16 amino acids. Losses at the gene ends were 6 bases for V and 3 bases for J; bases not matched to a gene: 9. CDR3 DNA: TGTGCCAGCTCTTCCTCGGGAGGGGTCTACACCGGGGAGCTGTTTTTT. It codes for CASSSSGGVYTGELFF.

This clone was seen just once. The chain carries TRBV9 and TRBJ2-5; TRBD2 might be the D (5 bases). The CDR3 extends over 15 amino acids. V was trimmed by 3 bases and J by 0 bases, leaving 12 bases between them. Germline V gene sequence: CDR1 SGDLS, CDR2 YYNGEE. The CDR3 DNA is TGTGCCAGCAGCGGAGGGCCCGGGAACCAAGAGACCCAGTACTTC. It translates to CASSGGPGNQETQYF.

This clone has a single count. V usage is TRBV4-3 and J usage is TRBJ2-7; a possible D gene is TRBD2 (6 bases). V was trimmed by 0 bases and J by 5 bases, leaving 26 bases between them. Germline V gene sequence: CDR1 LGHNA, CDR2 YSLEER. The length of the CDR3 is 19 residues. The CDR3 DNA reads TGCGCCAGCAGCCAAGATCATCGGGTCGGGAGCTTCGTATCCGACGAGCAGTACTTC. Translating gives CASSQDHRVGSFVSDEQYF.

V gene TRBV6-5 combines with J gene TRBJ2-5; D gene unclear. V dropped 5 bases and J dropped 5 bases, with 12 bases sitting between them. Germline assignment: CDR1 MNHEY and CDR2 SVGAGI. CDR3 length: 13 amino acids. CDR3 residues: CASSTEFGETQYF. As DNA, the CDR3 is TGTGCCAGCAGTACGGAGTTCGGGGAGACCCAGTACTTC.

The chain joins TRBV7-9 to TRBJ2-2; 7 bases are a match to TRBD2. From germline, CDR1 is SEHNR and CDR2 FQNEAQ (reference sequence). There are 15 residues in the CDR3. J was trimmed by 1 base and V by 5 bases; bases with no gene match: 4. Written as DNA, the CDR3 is TGTGCCAGCAGCCGGCTAGCGGTGAACACCGGGGAGCTGTTTTTT. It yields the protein CASSRLAVNTGELFF. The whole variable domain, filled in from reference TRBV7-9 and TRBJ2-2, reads DTGVSQNPRHKITKRGQNVTFRCDPISEHNRLYWYRQTLGQGPEFLTYFQNEAQLEKSRLLSDRFSAERPKGSFSTLEIQRTEQGDSAMYLCASSRLAVNTGELFFGEGSRLTVL.

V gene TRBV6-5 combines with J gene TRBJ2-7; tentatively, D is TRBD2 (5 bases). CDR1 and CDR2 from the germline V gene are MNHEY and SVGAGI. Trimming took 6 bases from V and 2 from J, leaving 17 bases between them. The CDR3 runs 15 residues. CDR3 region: CASRSTGSTTYEQYF. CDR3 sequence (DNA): TGTGCCAGCAGATCCACGGGATCCACTACCTACGAGCAGTACTTC.

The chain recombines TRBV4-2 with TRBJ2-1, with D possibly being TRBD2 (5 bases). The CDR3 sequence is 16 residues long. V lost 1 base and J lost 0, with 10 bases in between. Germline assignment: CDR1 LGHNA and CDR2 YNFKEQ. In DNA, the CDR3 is TGTGCCAGCAGCCAAGTAGCGCAGAGCTCCTACAATGAGCAGTTCTTC. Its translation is CASSQVAQSSYNEQFF.

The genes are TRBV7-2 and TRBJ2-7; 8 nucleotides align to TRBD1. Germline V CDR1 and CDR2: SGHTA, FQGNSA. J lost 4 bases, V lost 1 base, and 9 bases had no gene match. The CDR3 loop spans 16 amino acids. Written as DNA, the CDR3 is TGTGCCAGCAGCTTAGGGGGGACAGGCCTATATTACGAGCAGTACTTC. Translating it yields CASSLGGTGLYYEQYF.

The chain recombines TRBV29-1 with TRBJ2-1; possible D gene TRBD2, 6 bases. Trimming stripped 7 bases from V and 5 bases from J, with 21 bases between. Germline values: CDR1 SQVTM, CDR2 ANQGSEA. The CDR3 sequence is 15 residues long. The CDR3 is CSATLRDWRNNEQFF. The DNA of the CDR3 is TGCAGCGCCACCCTTCGGGACTGGAGAAACAATGAGCAGTTCTTC.

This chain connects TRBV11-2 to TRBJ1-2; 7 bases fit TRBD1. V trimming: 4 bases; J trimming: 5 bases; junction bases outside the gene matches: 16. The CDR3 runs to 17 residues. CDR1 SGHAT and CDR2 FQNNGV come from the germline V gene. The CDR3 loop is CASSSGGPGTDHYGYTF. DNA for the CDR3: TGTGCCAGCAGCTCTGGGGGCCCCGGGACAGATCATTATGGCTACACCTTC.

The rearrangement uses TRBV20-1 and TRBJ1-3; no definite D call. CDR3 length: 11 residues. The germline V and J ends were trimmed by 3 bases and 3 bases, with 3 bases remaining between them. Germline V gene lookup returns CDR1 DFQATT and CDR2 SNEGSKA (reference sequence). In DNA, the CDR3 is TGCAGTGCTAGTCTTGGAAACACCATATATTTT. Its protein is CSASLGNTIYF.

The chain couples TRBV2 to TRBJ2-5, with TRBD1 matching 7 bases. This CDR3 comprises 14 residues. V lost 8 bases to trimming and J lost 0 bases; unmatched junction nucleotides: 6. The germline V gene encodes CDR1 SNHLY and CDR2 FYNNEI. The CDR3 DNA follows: TGTGCCAGCCTGACAGGGACGTACCAAGAGACCCAGTACTTC. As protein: CASLTGTYQETQYF. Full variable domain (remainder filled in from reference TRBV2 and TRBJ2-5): EPEVTQTPSHQVTQMGQEVILRCVPISNHLYFYWYRQILGQKVEFLVSFYNNEISEKSEIFDDQFSVERPDGSNFTLKIRSTKLEDSAMYFCASLTGTYQETQYFGPGTRLLVL.

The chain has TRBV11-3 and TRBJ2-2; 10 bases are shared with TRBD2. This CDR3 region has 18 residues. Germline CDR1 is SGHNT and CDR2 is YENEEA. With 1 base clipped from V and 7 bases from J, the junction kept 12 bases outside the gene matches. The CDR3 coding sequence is TGTGCCAGCAGCTTAGGACCACTAGCGGGGCCCCCGGGCGGGGAGCTGTTTTTT. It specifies CASSLGPLAGPPGGELFF.

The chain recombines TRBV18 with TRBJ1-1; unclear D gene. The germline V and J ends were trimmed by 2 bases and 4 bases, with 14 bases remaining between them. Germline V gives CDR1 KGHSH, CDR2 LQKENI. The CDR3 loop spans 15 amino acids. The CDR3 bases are TGTGCCAGCTCACCATTCGACCCCCAGATCACTGAAGCTTTCTTT. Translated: CASSPFDPQITEAFF.

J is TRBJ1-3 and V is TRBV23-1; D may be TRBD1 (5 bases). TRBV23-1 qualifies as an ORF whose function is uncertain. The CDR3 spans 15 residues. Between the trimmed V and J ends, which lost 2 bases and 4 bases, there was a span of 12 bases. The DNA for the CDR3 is TGCGCCAGCAGTCAAGGTGGGGGTAAGGGAAACACCATATATTTT. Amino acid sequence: CASSQGGGKGNTIYF.

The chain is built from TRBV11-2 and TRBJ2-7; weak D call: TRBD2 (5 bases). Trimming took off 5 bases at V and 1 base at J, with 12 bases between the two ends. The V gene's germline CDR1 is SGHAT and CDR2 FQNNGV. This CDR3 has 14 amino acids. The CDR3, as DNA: TGTGCCAGCAGCGGAGGTGTGAGGTCCTACGAGCAGTACTTC. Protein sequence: CASSGGVRSYEQYF.